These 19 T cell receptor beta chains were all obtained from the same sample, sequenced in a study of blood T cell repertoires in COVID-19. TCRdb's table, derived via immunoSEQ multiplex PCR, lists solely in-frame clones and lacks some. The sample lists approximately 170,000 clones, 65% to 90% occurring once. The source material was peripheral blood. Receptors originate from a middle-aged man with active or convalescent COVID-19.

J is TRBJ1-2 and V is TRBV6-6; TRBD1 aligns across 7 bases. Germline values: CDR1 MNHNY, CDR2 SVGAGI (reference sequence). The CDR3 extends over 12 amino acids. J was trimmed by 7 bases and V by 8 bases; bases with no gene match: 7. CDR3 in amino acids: CASLSQGGGYTF. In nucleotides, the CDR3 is TGTGCCAGCCTTAGCCAGGGGGGTGGCTACACCTTC.

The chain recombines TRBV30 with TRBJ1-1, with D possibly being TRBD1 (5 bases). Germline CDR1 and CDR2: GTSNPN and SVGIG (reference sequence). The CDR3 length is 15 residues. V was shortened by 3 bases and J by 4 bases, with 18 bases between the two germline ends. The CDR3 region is CAWRVPDTGGTEAFF. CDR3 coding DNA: TGTGCCTGGAGGGTCCCTGACACCGGGGGCACTGAAGCTTTCTTT. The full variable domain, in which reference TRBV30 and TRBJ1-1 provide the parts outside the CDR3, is SQTIHQWPATLVQPVGSPLSLECTVEGTSNPNLYWYRQAAGRGLQLLFYSVGIGQISSEVPQNLSASRPQDRQFILSSKKLLLSDSGFYLCAWRVPDTGGTEAFFGQGTRLTVV.

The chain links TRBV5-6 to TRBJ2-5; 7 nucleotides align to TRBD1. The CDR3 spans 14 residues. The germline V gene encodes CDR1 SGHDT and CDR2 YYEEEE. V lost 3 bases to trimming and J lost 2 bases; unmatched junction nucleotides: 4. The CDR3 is CASSWTGEQETQYF. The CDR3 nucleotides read TGTGCCAGCAGCTGGACAGGAGAGCAAGAGACCCAGTACTTC.

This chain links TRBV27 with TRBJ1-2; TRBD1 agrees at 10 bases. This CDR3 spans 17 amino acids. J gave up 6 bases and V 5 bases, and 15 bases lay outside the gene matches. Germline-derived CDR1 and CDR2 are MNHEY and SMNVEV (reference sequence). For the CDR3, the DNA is TGTGCCAGCAGTCCACACTCCACCGCCGGGACAGGGGATGGCTACACCTTC. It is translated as CASSPHSTAGTGDGYTF.

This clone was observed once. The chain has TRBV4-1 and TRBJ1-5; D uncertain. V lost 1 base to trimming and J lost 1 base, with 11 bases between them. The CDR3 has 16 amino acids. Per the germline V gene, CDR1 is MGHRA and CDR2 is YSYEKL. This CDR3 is CASSQAPVVSNQPQHF. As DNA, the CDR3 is TGCGCCAGCAGCCAAGCACCCGTAGTCAGCAATCAGCCCCAGCATTTT.

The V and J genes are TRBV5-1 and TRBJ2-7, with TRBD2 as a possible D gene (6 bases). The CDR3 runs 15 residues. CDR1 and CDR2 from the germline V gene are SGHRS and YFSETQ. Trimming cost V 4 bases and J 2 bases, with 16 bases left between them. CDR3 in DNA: TGCGCCAGCAGCCCGATGGGGACTGGGACCTACGAGCAGTACTTC. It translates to CASSPMGTGTYEQYF.

CDR3 region: CASSGPGTTYNEQFF. In DNA, the CDR3 is TGTGCCAGCAGCGGTCCCGGGACTACTTACAATGAGCAGTTCTTC. The chain combines TRBV3-1 (or the pseudogene TRBV3-2) with TRBJ2-1, with 7 bases aligning to TRBD2. V dropped 5 bases and J dropped 4; count of bases not matched to a gene: 8. Germline CDR1 and CDR2: LGHDT and YNNKEL (reference sequence). The CDR3 runs to 15 residues.

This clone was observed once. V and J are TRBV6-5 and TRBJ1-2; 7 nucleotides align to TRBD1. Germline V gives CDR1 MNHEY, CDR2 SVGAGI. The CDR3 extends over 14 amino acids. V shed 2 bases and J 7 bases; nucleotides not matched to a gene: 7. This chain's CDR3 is CASSYRGRDSGYTF. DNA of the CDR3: TGTGCCAGCAGTTACCGGGGACGGGACAGTGGCTACACCTTC.

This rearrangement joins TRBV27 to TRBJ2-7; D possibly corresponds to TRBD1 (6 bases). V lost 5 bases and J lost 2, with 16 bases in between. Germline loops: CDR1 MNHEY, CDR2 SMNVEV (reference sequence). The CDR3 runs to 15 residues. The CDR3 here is CASSTRTATTYEQYF. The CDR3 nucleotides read TGTGCCAGCAGTACCAGGACAGCAACAACCTACGAGCAGTACTTC.

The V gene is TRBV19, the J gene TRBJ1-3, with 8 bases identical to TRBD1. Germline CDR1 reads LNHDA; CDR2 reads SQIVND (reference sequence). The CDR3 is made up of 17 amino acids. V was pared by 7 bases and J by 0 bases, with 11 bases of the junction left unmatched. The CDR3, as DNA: TGTGCCAGTATCCCGGACAGGGTCGAAAACTCTGGAAACACCATATATTTT. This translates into CASIPDRVENSGNTIYF.

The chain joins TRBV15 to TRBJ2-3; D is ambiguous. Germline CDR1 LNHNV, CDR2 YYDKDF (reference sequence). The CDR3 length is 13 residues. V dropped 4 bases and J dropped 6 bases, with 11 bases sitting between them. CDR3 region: CATSIRGGDTQYF. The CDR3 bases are TGTGCCACCAGCATAAGAGGTGGGGATACGCAGTATTTT.

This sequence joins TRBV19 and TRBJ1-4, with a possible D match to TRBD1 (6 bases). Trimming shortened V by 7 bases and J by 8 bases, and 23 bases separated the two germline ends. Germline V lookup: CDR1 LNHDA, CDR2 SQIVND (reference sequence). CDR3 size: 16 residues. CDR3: CASMGSGAFLREKLFF. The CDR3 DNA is TGTGCCAGTATGGGTTCAGGGGCTTTTCTGCGGGAAAAACTGTTTTTT.

The CDR3 reads CASSSSPIGGGEKLFF. The CDR3, as DNA: TGTGCCAGCAGCTCCTCCCCGATTGGGGGAGGTGAAAAACTGTTTTTT. V gene TRBV7-9 combines with J gene TRBJ1-4, with D possibly being TRBD1 (5 bases). The CDR3 is 16 residues long. Between the trimmed V and J ends, which lost 4 bases and 7 bases, there was a span of 19 bases. Per germline, CDR1 SEHNR and CDR2 FQNEAQ (reference sequence).

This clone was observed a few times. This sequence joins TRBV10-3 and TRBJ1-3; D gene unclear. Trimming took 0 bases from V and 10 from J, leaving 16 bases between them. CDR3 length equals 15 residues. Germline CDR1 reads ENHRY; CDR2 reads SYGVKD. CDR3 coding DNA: TGTGCCATCAGTGAGTCTGTCACTACCGTCGGGACCATATATTTT. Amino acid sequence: CAISESVTTVGTIYF.

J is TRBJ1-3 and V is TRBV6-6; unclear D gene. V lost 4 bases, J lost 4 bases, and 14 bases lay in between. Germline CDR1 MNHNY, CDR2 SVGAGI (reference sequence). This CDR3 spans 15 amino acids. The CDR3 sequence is CASSSERARGNTIYF. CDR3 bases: TGTGCCAGCAGTTCCGAGAGGGCGAGAGGAAACACCATATATTTT.

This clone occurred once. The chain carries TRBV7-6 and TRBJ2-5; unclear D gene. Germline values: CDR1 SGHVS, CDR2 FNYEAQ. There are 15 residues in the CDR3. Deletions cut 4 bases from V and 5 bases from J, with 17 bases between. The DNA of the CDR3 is TGTGCCAGCAGCTCCCTCGGTTATCAATCGGAGACCCAGTACTTC. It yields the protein CASSSLGYQSETQYF. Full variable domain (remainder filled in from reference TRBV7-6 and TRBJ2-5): GAGVSQSPRYKVTKRGQDVALRCDPISGHVSLYWYRQALGQGPEFLTYFNYEAQQDKSGLPNDRFSAERPEGSISTLTIQRTEQRDSAMYRCASSSLGYQSETQYFGPGTRLLVL.

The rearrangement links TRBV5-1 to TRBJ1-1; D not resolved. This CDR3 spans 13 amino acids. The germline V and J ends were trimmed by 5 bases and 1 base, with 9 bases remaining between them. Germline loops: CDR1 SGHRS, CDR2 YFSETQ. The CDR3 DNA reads TGCGCCAGCAGTACCGGCGGGAACACTGAAGCTTTCTTT. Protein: CASSTGGNTEAFF.

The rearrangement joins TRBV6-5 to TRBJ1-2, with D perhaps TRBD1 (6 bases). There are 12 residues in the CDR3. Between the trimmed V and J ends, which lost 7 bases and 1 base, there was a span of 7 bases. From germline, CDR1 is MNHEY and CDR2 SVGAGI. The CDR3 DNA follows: TGTGCCAGCACAGGGGATAACTATGGCTACACCTTC. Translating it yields CASTGDNYGYTF.

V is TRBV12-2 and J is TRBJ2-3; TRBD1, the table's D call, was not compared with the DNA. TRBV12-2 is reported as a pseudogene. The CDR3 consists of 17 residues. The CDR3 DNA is TGTGCAAGTCGCCCCGTTGAAGGAGGACAGAATGCAGATACGCAGTATTTT. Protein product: CASRPVEGGQNADTQYF.